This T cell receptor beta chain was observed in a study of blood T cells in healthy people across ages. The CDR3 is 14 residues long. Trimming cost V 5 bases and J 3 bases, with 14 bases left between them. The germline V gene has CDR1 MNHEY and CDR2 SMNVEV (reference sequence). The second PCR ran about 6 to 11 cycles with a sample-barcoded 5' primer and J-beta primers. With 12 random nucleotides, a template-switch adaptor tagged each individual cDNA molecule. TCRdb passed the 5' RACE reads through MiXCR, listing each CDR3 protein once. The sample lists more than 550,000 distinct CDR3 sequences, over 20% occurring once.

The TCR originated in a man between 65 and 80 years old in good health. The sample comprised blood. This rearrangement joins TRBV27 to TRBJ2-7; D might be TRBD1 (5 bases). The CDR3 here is CASSLWGGHYEQYF. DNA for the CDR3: TGTGCCAGCAGTCTCTGGGGTGGACACTACGAGCAGTACTTC.